The entry below gives a single T cell receptor beta chain sequence along with its context. Its antigen remains unknown. The CDR3 is 16 residues long. V was pared by 5 bases and J by 8 bases, with 15 bases of the junction left unmatched. The germline V gene has CDR1 SGHAT and CDR2 FQNNGV. Researchers ran the PCR with 60 Vbeta and 13 Jbeta primers. Authors' methods: About 10 million shared chains were among around 80 million unique TCR beta chains counted in a later analysis. The table came from immunoSEQ multiplex PCR; TCRdb's copy has only in-frame clones and leaves some out. For V, J and clone size, that table is used; D and trimming come from the DNA. The data contain about 73,000 clones, 60% to 75% of them singletons. This sample stems from a study of cytomegalovirus exposure and HLA in healthy donors. Overall study findings and caveats: Accurate prediction of HLA-A and HLA-B alleles (for most subjects) was reportedly achieved from TCR beta sequences. Using a false discovery rate of 0.05, a later analysis showed that approximately 18,000 TCR beta sequences were associated with HLA alleles. The study listed roughly 160 cytomegalovirus-associated TCR beta chains.

Sequencing was performed on PBMCs. This sequence joins TRBV11-2 and TRBJ1-2, with TRBD1 identical over 9 bases. The receptor comes from a man in his 70s in good health and CMV-seronegative. This CDR3 reads CASSPTTWTGASGYTF. For the CDR3, the DNA is TGTGCCAGCAGCCCCACAACCTGGACAGGGGCTAGCGGCTACACCTTC.